The clone carrying this TCR beta chain has a handful of counts. Its target is not known. The entry originates in a study of post-analysis software for immune sequencing data. Study-level findings and limits: Controls showed lower frequencies than patients for five or six TRBV segments, and TRBV5-6, TRBV5-1 and TRBV20-1 were among these.

The length of the CDR3 is 17 residues. Germline lookup yields CDR1 SGHTA and CDR2 FQGNSA. V shed 2 bases and J 3 bases; nucleotides not matched to a gene: 7. Prepared TCR beta cDNA libraries contained unique molecular identifiers. TCRdb reprocessed the PCR reads with MiXCR, giving one entry per CDR3 protein. The sample has 750,000 to 950,000 distinct CDR3 sequences, just over 45% seen once. This receptor was obtained from a girl under 18 with multiple sclerosis. V is TRBV7-2 and J is TRBJ2-3; 11 nucleotides line up with TRBD1. The sequenced sample consisted of blood. In nucleotides, the CDR3 is TGTGCCAGCAGCTTACCCAGGACAGGGGGCGAAACAGATACGCAGTATTTT. It is translated as CASSLPRTGGETDTQYF.